The source of this TCR beta chain is a study of OX40 agonist ivuxolimab in advanced cancers. Study-wide context: Averaging 60 years in age, with a range of roughly 20 to 80, the cohort was approximately 83% male. People who had prior anti-PD-1, anti-PD-L1 or anti-CTLA-4 therapy could take part, and around 39% had some. Study findings and constraints: Partial responders at 0.1-3.0 mg/kg had among the lowest clonal expansion. The study found that CD8+ T cells averaged more expanded clones than CD4+.

This CDR3 is 13 amino acids long. From germline, CDR1 is SGHTA and CDR2 FQGNSA. V gave up 8 bases and J gave up 7 bases; unmatched junction bases: 5. Only one count was recorded for this clone. The target antigen is unknown. Sequencing was performed with immunoSEQ multiplex PCR; in TCRdb, only in-frame clones are kept and a portion is missing. The sample lists about 61,000 clones, roughly 87% occurring once. J is TRBJ1-6 and V is TRBV7-2; 7 positions agree with TRBD1. The sequenced sample was CD4+ or CD8+ T cells sorted from blood, obtained in a trial of the OX40 agonist ivuxolimab. This receptor was identified in an adult with an advanced solid tumor such as melanoma, head and neck, liver or kidney cancer. CDR3 loop: CASAGQLNSPLHF. The CDR3 region has the DNA TGTGCCAGCGCGGGACAGTTAAATTCACCCCTCCACTTT.